Described below is a single T cell receptor beta chain sequence and its context. Per the authors' pipeline: Nucleated cell number was recorded as an estimate derived from reference gene primer amplification. The protocol was immunoSEQ multiplex PCR, while the TCRdb copy is restricted to in-frame clones and leaves out a portion. The V and J calls and the clone size are those of that table, but D and trimming were determined from the DNA. The sample has nearly 95,000 clones, about 80% seen once. Trimming took off 1 base at V and 1 base at J, with 7 bases between the two ends. The CDR3 sequence is 14 residues long. Germline-derived CDR1 and CDR2 are MNHNS and SASEGT. These data are taken from a study of blood T cell repertoires in COVID-19. Looking at the study overall: Some COVID-19 samples were acute and others convalescent; all came from the United States, Italy and Spain. PBMCs, B-cell-depleted T cells, or T cells were the source of the cDNA or gDNA that made up the material.

Sequenced material: peripheral blood. This TCR was recovered from a human donor in a cohort sampled during active COVID-19. This sequence joins TRBV6-1 and TRBJ1-1; D unresolved. The CDR3 protein is CASSEGGTNTEAFF. DNA for the CDR3: TGTGCCAGCAGTGAAGGCGGTACGAACACTGAAGCTTTCTTT.